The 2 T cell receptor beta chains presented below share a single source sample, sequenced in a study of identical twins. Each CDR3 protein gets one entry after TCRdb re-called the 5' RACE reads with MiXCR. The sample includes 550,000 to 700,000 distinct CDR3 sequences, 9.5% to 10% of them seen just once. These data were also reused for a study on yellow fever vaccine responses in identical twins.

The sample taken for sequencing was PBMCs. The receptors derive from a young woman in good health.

The CDR3 is CASSSWSEGQGADTQYF. The CDR3 DNA reads as TGTGCCAGCAGCTCGTGGTCCGAGGGACAGGGGGCAGATACGCAGTATTTT. The chain joins TRBV7-6 to TRBJ2-3, with 11 bases aligning to TRBD1. After removal of 4 bases from V and 4 bases from J, the junction contained 10 bases not matched to a gene. The germline V gene encodes CDR1 SGHVS and CDR2 FNYEAQ. The CDR3 spans 17 residues.

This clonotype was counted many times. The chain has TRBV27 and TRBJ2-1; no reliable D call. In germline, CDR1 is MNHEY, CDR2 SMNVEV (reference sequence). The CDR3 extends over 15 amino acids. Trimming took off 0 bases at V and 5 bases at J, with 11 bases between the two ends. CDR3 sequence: CASSLSPRFHNEQFF. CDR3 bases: TGTGCCAGCAGTTTATCACCTAGATTCCACAATGAGCAGTTCTTC.